This T cell receptor (beta chain) came from a study of CD8 T cells in Susac syndrome. This clonotype appeared once. The target antigen is unknown. An input of about 0.5 to 1 ug of RNA was subjected to reverse transcription using random hexamers. The authors amplified TCR beta CDR3 across 54 Vbeta and 13 Jbeta using immunoSEQ multiplex PCR. TCRdb called the immunoSEQ multiplex PCR reads again in MiXCR, with one record for every CDR3 protein. The table lists about 190,000 distinct CDR3 sequences, 95% of them singletons. Recently defined diagnostic criteria for definite or probable disease were fulfilled by Susac syndrome patients. Broader study findings: Susac CD8+ clonal expansion peaked in TEMRA cells and active patients.

Sequencing used CD8+ T cells from PBMCs. The clonotype originates from a human donor with Susac syndrome.

CDR3 residues: CASSTYRDNEQFF. DNA for the CDR3: TGTGCCAGCAGTACGTACAGGGACAATGAGCAGTTCTTC. V gene TRBV5-6 combines with J gene TRBJ2-1; TRBD1 is a possible D gene (6 bases). The CDR3 runs to 13 residues. Germline V CDR1 and CDR2: SGHDT, YYEEEE. The V end was cut by 5 bases, the J end by 5 bases, with 11 bases between. The complete variable domain, with remaining parts taken from reference TRBV5-6 and TRBJ2-1, reads DAGVTQSPTHLIKTRGQQVTLRCSPKSGHDTVSWYQQALGQGPQFIFQYYEEEERQRGNFPDRFSGHQFPNYSSELNVNALLLGDSALYLCASSTYRDNEQFFGPGTRLTVL.